The 19 T cell receptor beta chains below come from one sample, sequenced in a study of OX40 agonist ivuxolimab in advanced cancers. Sequencing was performed with immunoSEQ multiplex PCR; in TCRdb, only in-frame clones are kept and a portion is missing. The sample lists 76,000 or so clones; 70% to 90% were seen once. Sequenced material: CD4+ or CD8+ T cells sorted from blood, taken in a trial of the OX40 agonist ivuxolimab. The receptor source for this set is an adult with an advanced solid tumor such as melanoma, head and neck, liver or kidney cancer.

This sequence joins TRBV19 and TRBJ2-6; D may be TRBD1 (6 bases). The CDR3 is made up of 16 amino acids. V was shortened by 2 bases and J by 4 bases, with 12 bases between the two germline ends. In germline, CDR1 is LNHDA, CDR2 SQIVND (reference sequence). The CDR3 nucleotides are TGTGCCAGTAGTATAATACAGGGTACCGGGGCCAACGTCCTGACTTTC. Amino acid sequence: CASSIIQGTGANVLTF.

The rearrangement uses TRBV27 and TRBJ2-7; 9 nucleotides line up with TRBD1. Germline V gives CDR1 MNHEY, CDR2 SMNVEV (reference sequence). This CDR3 region has 14 residues. V shed 5 bases and J 5 bases; nucleotides not matched to a gene: 7. CDR3 DNA sequence: TGTGCCAGCAGTGATCCGGGACAGGGAGACGAGCAGTACTTC. It codes for CASSDPGQGDEQYF.

The V gene is TRBV15, the J gene TRBJ2-1; perhaps TRBD1 as D (6 bases). Per the germline V gene, CDR1 is LNHNV and CDR2 is YYDKDF (reference sequence). The CDR3 has 16 amino acids. Trimming pared 0 bases from V and 9 bases from J, leaving 18 bases between. The CDR3 nucleotides are TGTGCCACCAGCAGAGAAGGTGGGACACCACCCCCTGAGCAGTTCTTC. It specifies CATSREGGTPPPEQFF.

This rearrangement joins TRBV6-6 to TRBJ2-7, with 10 bases matching TRBD1. CDR1 is MNHNY, CDR2 SVGAGI, per germline (reference sequence). The V gene end was trimmed by 6 bases and the J gene end by 6 bases; junction bases not matched to a gene: 11. The CDR3 length is 15 residues. The CDR3, as DNA: TGTGCCAGCAGCCGCGAGATGACAGGGGGCATCGAGCAGTACTTC. Its protein product is CASSREMTGGIEQYF.

This clone was found a few times. J is TRBJ2-7 and V is TRBV4-1, with TRBD2 matching over 9 bases. This CDR3 spans 16 amino acids. Germline values: CDR1 MGHRA, CDR2 YSYEKL. J lost 2 bases, V lost 0 bases, and 5 bases had no gene match. The DNA for the CDR3 is TGCGCCAGCAGCCAAGATTTGGTAGCGGGAGCCTACGAGCAGTACTTC. Its protein is CASSQDLVAGAYEQYF.

J is TRBJ2-1 and V is TRBV29-1, with TRBD1 as a possible D gene (5 bases). Trimming removed 2 bases at V and 1 base at J, with 12 bases between. CDR3 length equals 15 residues. Looked up from germline, CDR1 is SQVTM and CDR2 is ANQGSEA. CDR3 residues: CSVEIQVFSYNEQFF. The CDR3 DNA is TGCAGCGTTGAAATACAGGTCTTTTCCTACAATGAGCAGTTCTTC.

The chain joins TRBV7-2 to TRBJ1-3, with 8 bases matching TRBD1. This CDR3 is 16 amino acids long. The germline gives CDR1 SGHTA, CDR2 FQGNSA. V trimming: 0 bases; J trimming: 2 bases; junction bases outside the gene matches: 3. This chain's CDR3 is CASSLARTGTGNTIYF. In nucleotides, the CDR3 is TGTGCCAGCAGCTTAGCCCGGACAGGGACTGGAAACACCATATATTTT.

J is TRBJ1-4 and V is TRBV2; TRBD1 matches 9 bases. CDR1 and CDR2 (germline): SNHLY, FYNNEI. This CDR3 spans 13 amino acids. Germline trimming cut 5 bases from V and 8 bases from J; bases unmatched to any gene: 3. The CDR3 nucleotides are TGTGCCAGCAGTTGGGGGACAGGGGAAAAACTGTTTTTT. Residues: CASSWGTGEKLFF.

The J gene is TRBJ2-7, the V gene TRBV5-6; TRBD1 is a possible D gene (6 bases). The CDR3 extends over 14 amino acids. V was trimmed by 0 bases and J by 4 bases, leaving 11 bases between them. Germline values: CDR1 SGHDT, CDR2 YYEEEE. The CDR3 here is CASSLGLDSYEQYF. The DNA for the CDR3 is TGTGCCAGCAGCTTGGGCCTGGACAGTTACGAGCAGTACTTC.

The chain links TRBV6-6 to TRBJ1-5; 11 bases are a match to TRBD1. The CDR3 sequence is 15 residues long. Germline V gene lookup returns CDR1 MNHNY and CDR2 SVGAGI (reference sequence). Trimming cost V 4 bases and J 5 bases; bases outside gene matches: 4. CDR3 in DNA: TGTGCCAGCAGTTTATGGGGACAGGGGGATCAGCCCCAGCATTTT. Translating gives CASSLWGQGDQPQHF.

This chain joins TRBV19 and TRBJ2-3; 9 nucleotides align to TRBD2. Germline lookup yields CDR1 LNHDA and CDR2 SQIVND (reference sequence). V lost 7 bases, J lost 1 base, and 3 bases stayed unmatched. CDR3 size: 14 residues. DNA for the CDR3: TGTGCCAGTACGAGGACTAGCGGCACAGATACGCAGTATTTT. Translated, it gives CASTRTSGTDTQYF.

The chain couples TRBV6-5 to TRBJ1-1, with 7 nucleotides matching TRBD1. This CDR3 contains 16 residues. The V segment lost 2 bases and the J segment 1 base; nucleotides outside the gene matches: 7. The germline CDR1 and CDR2 sequences are MNHEY and SVGAGI. CDR3 region: CASSYRAGTANTEAFF. As DNA, the CDR3 is TGTGCCAGCAGTTACAGGGCTGGGACAGCGAACACTGAAGCTTTCTTT.

The chain combines TRBV30 with TRBJ1-1; D uncertain. V lost 0 bases and J 5 bases, leaving 16 bases between the germline ends. CDR1 is GTSNPN and CDR2 is SVGIG in the germline V gene (reference sequence). This CDR3 region has 15 residues. CDR3 region: CAWSVYGFGKTEAFF. DNA for the CDR3: TGTGCCTGGAGTGTATATGGGTTCGGAAAAACTGAAGCTTTCTTT.

The V and J genes are TRBV19 and TRBJ2-7, with D possibly matching TRBD1 (6 bases). Germline loops: CDR1 LNHDA, CDR2 SQIVND (reference sequence). CDR3 size: 15 residues. V lost 5 bases, J lost 5 bases, and 19 bases lay in between. DNA of the CDR3: TGTGCCAGTAGTCCAATCGAACAGGGAACCAACGAGCAGTACTTC. Its translation is CASSPIEQGTNEQYF.

The gene calls are TRBV7-6 and TRBJ2-2; a possible D gene is TRBD1 (6 bases). Germline CDR1 is SGHVS and CDR2 is FNYEAQ. The V gene lost 8 bases and the J gene lost 4 bases, with 17 bases spanning the gap. This CDR3 region has 15 residues. This CDR3 is CASGATGTGTGELFF. The CDR3 DNA sequence: TGTGCCAGCGGGGCTACAGGGACGGGCACCGGGGAGCTGTTTTTT. The whole variable domain, remainder taken from reference TRBV7-6 and TRBJ2-2, is GAGVSQSPRYKVTKRGQDVALRCDPISGHVSLYWYRQALGQGPEFLTYFNYEAQQDKSGLPNDRFSAERPEGSISTLTIQRTEQRDSAMYRCASGATGTGTGELFFGEGSRLTVL.

This sequence joins TRBV6-5 and TRBJ2-7, with D possibly being TRBD1 (5 bases). The germline CDR1 and CDR2 sequences are MNHEY and SVGAGI. Trimming stripped 6 bases from V and 2 bases from J, with 5 bases between. This CDR3 has 11 residues. The CDR3 loop is CASSRAYEQYF. The CDR3 DNA is TGTGCCAGCAGCAGGGCCTACGAGCAGTACTTC.

The rearrangement links TRBV6-5 to TRBJ1-1; tentative D call: TRBD1 (5 bases). The V gene's germline CDR1 is MNHEY and CDR2 SVGAGI. Trimming stripped 6 bases from V and 4 bases from J, with 18 bases between. The CDR3 length is 15 residues. CDR3 protein: CASSSLRAGVTEAFF. CDR3 DNA: TGTGCCAGCAGCTCCCTCAGGGCGGGTGTCACTGAAGCTTTCTTT.

This clone was seen a few times. CDR3 sequence reads: CASSFAGNTEAFF. CDR3 in DNA: TGTGCCAGCAGCTTCGCCGGGAACACTGAAGCTTTCTTT. This chain connects TRBV7-9 to TRBJ1-1, with D unclear. The germline gives CDR1 SEHNR, CDR2 FQNEAQ (reference sequence). V gave up 3 bases and J gave up 1 base, with 6 bases separating them. The CDR3 is 13 residues long.

This rearrangement joins TRBV18 to TRBJ1-4; TRBD1 matches at 7 bases. The trim removed 7 bases at V and 7 bases at J, leaving 6 bases unmatched. This CDR3 is built from 13 residues. Per the germline V gene, CDR1 is KGHSH and CDR2 is LQKENI. The CDR3 sequence is CASLRGRGEKLFF. The CDR3 DNA is TGTGCCAGCTTAAGGGGGCGCGGTGAAAAACTGTTTTTT.